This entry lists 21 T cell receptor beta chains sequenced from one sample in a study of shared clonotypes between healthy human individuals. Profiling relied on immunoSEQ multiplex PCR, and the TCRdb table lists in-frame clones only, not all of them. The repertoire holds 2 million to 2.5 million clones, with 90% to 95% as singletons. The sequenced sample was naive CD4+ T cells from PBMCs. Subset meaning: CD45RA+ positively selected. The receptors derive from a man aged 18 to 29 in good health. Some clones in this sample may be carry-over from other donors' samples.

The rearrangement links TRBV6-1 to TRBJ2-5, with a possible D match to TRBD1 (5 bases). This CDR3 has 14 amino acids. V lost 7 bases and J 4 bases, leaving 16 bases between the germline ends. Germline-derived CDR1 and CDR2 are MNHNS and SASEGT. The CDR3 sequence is CASKVVRALETQYF. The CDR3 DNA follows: TGTGCCAGCAAAGTCGTCAGGGCCTTAGAGACCCAGTACTTC.

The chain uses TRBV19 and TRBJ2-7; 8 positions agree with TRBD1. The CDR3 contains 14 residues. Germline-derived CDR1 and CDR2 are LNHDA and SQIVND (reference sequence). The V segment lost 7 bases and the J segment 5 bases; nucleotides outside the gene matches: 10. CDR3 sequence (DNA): TGTGCCAGTACAAGAGGACAGGGTGTCCACGAGCAGTACTTC. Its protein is CASTRGQGVHEQYF.

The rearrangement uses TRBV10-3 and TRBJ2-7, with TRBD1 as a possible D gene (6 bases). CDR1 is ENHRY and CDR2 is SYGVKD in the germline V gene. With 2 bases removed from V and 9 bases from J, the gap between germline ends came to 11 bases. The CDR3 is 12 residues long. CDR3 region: CAISEGGKGQYF. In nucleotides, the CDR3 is TGTGCCATCAGTGAGGGGGGCAAGGGGCAGTACTTC.

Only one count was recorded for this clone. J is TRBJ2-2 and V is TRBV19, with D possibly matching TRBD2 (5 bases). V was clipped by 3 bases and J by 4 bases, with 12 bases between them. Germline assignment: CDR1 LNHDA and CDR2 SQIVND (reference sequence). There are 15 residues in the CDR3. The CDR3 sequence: CASSIGRTGTGELFF. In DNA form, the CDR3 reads TGTGCCAGTAGTATTGGGAGAACGGGCACCGGGGAGCTGTTTTTT.

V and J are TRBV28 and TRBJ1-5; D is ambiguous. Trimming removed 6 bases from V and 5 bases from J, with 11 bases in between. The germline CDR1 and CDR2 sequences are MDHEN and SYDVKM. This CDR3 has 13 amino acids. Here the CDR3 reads CASRTGKDQPQHF. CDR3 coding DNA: TGTGCCAGCAGGACGGGTAAGGATCAGCCCCAGCATTTT.

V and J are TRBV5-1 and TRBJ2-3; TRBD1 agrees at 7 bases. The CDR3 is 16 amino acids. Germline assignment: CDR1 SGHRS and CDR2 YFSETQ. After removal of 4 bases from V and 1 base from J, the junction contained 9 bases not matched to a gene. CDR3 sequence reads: CASSKDRVGGTDTQYF. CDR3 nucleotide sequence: TGCGCCAGCAGCAAAGACAGGGTGGGGGGCACAGATACGCAGTATTTT.

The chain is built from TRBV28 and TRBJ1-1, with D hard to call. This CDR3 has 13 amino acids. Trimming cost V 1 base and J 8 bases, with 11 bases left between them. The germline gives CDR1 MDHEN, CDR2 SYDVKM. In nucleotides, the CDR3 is TGTGCCAGCAGTTTATCCCACACACGGGAAGCTTTCTTT. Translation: CASSLSHTREAFF.

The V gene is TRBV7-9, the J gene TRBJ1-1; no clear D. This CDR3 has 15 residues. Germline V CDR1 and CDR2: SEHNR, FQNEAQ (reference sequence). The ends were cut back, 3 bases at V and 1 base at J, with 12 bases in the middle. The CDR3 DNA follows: TGTGCCAGCAGCTTTGGAGGGCCAAAGAACACTGAAGCTTTCTTT. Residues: CASSFGGPKNTEAFF.

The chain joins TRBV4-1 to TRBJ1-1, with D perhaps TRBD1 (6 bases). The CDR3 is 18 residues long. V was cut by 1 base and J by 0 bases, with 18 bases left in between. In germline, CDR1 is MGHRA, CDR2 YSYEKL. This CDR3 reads CASSQGDSQGPVNTEAFF. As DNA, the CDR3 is TGCGCCAGCAGCCAAGGTGATTCCCAGGGGCCAGTGAACACTGAAGCTTTCTTT.

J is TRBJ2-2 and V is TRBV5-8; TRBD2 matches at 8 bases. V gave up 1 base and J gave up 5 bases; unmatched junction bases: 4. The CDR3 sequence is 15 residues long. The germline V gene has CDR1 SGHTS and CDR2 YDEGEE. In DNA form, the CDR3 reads TGTGCCAGCAGCTTGTTACTAGCGGAGACCGGGGAGCTGTTTTTT. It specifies CASSLLLAETGELFF.

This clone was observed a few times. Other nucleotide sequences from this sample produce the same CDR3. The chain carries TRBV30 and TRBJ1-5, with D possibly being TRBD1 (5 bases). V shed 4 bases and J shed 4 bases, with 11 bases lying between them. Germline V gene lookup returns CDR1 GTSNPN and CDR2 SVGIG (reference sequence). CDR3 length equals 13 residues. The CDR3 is CAWNGGFNQPQHF. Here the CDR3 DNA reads TGTGCCTGGAACGGGGGGTTTAATCAGCCCCAGCATTTT.

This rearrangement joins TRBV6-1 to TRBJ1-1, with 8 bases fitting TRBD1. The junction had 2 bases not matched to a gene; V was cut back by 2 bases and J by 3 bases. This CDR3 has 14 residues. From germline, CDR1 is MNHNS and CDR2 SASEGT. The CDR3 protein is CASSERTGYTEAFF. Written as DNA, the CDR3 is TGTGCCAGCAGTGAAAGGACAGGGTACACTGAAGCTTTCTTT.

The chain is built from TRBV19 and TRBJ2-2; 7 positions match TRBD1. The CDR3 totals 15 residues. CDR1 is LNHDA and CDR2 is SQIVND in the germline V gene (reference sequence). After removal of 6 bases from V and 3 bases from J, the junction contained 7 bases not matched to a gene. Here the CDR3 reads CASRTTGADTGELFF. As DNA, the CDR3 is TGTGCCAGTAGAACCACAGGGGCAGACACCGGGGAGCTGTTTTTT.

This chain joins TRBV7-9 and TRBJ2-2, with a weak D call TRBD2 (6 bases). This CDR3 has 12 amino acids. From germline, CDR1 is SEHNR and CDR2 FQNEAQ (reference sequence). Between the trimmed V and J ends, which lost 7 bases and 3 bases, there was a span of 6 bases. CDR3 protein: CASTGDTGELFF. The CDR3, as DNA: TGTGCCAGCACGGGGGACACCGGGGAGCTGTTTTTT.

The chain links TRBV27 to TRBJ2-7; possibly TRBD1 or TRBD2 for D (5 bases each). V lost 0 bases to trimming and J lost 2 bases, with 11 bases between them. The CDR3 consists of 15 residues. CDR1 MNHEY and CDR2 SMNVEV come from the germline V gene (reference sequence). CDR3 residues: CASSLSGTLTYEQYF. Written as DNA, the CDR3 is TGTGCCAGCAGTTTATCGGGGACCCTTACCTACGAGCAGTACTTC.

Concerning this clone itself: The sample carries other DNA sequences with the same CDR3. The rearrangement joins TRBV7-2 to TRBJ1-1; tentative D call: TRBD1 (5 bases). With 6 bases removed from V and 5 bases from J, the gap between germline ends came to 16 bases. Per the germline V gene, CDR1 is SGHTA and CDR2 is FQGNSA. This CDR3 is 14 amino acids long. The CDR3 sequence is CASSLVGGGTEAFF. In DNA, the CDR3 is TGTGCCAGCAGTCTCGTGGGGGGTGGGACTGAAGCTTTCTTT.

The CDR3 nucleotides read TGTGCCAGCAGTTCCGCCACCGGGACAGGGCGTTACGAGCAGTACTTC. This encodes CASSSATGTGRYEQYF. The V call is TRBV6-6, the J call TRBJ2-7; 9 bases agree with TRBD1. The CDR3 sequence is 16 residues long. V lost 4 bases to trimming and J lost 4 bases; unmatched junction nucleotides: 11. Germline CDR1 is MNHNY and CDR2 is SVGAGI (reference sequence).

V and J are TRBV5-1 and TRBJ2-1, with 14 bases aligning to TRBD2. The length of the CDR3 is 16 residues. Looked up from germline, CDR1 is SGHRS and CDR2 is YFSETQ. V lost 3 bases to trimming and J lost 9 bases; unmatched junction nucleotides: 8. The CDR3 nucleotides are TGCGCCAGCAGCTCGACGACTAGCGGGAGGGCGGGTGAGCAGTTCTTC. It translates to CASSSTTSGRAGEQFF.

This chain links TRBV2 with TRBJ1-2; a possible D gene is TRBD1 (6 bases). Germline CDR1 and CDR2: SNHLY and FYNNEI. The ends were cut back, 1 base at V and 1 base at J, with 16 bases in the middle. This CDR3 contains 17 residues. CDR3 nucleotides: TGTGCCAGCAGTGAAGGGTCTTGGGGGGCCGATAACTATGGCTACACCTTC. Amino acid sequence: CASSEGSWGADNYGYTF. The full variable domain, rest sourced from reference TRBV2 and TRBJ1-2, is EPEVTQTPSHQVTQMGQEVILRCVPISNHLYFYWYRQILGQKVEFLVSFYNNEISEKSEIFDDQFSVERPDGSNFTLKIRSTKLEDSAMYFCASSEGSWGADNYGYTFGSGTRLTVV.

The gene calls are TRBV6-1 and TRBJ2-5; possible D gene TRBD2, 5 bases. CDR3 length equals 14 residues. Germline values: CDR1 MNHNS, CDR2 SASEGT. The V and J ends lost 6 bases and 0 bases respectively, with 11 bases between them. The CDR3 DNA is TGTGCCAGCAGGCGGACTCACCACCAAGAGACCCAGTACTTC. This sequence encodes CASRRTHHQETQYF.

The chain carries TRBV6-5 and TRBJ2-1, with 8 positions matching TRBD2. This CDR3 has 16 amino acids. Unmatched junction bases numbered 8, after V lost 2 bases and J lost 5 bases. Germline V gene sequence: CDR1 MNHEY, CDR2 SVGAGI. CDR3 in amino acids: CASSYRGSGTHNEQFF. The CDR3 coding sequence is TGTGCCAGCAGTTACCGTGGTAGCGGGACCCACAATGAGCAGTTCTTC.